These 27 T cell receptor beta chains share one sample of origin, sequenced in a study of cytomegalovirus exposure and HLA in healthy donors. TCRdb's copy holds only in-frame clones and misses some; the assay was immunoSEQ multiplex PCR. The repertoire holds 210,000 or so clones, with about 90% as singletons. Source material: PBMCs. The origin of the receptors is a woman aged 18-29 years in good health and CMV-seronegative.

This sequence joins TRBV9 and TRBJ2-3; D is possibly TRBD1 (6 bases). The CDR3 consists of 16 residues. The germline CDR1 and CDR2 sequences are SGDLS and YYNGEE. Trimming removed 0 bases from V and 10 bases from J, with 21 bases in between. The CDR3 DNA reads as TGTGCCAGCAGCGTAGCTTCCTTGGACAGCGGAGCCTCGCAGTATTTT. Protein product: CASSVASLDSGASQYF.

This clone was observed a single time. The chain links TRBV19 to TRBJ2-3; 7 bases are shared with TRBD1. The CDR3 sequence is 15 residues long. The J segment lost 2 bases and the V segment lost 6 bases, leaving 8 bases of the junction unmatched. CDR1 LNHDA and CDR2 SQIVND come from the germline V gene (reference sequence). In DNA, the CDR3 is TGTGCCAGTAGCCGGGACAGCGCTATCACAGATACGCAGTATTTT. Translating gives CASSRDSAITDTQYF.

The chain recombines TRBV5-4 with TRBJ2-7; D uncertain. Germline values: CDR1 SGHNT, CDR2 YYREEE (reference sequence). The germline V and J ends were trimmed by 1 base and 1 base, with 12 bases remaining between them. This CDR3 has 15 amino acids. For the CDR3, the DNA is TGTGCCAGCAGCTTGATCGACCGACAATCCTACGAGCAGTACTTC. Translated: CASSLIDRQSYEQYF.

This clone has only one observation. The CDR3 protein is CASSFRTSAASEQFF. CDR3 coding DNA: TGCGCCAGCAGCTTCCGGACTAGCGCCGCCAGCGAGCAGTTCTTC. V and J are TRBV5-1 and TRBJ2-1; 9 nucleotides line up with TRBD2. The CDR3 loop spans 15 amino acids. Unmatched junction bases numbered 10, after V lost 2 bases and J lost 10 bases. The germline V gene has CDR1 SGHRS and CDR2 YFSETQ.

The chain uses TRBV5-4 and TRBJ1-2, with D perhaps matching TRBD1 (6 bases). Germline V lookup: CDR1 SGHNT, CDR2 YYREEE (reference sequence). The CDR3 is made up of 18 amino acids. Trimming removed 0 bases at V and 3 bases at J, with 21 bases between. CDR3 loop: CASSLGLTYRDLDYGYTF. Written as DNA, the CDR3 is TGTGCCAGCAGCTTGGGACTAACTTACAGGGACCTTGACTATGGCTACACCTTC. Using reference TRBV5-4 and TRBJ1-2 for the parts outside the CDR3, the full variable domain is ETGVTQSPTHLIKTRGQQVTLRCSSQSGHNTVSWYQQALGQGPQFIFQYYREEENGRGNFPPRFSGLQFPNYSSELNVNALELDDSALYLCASSLGLTYRDLDYGYTFGSGTRLTVV.

This clone appeared once. The J gene is TRBJ2-7, the V gene TRBV7-8, with TRBD1 matching 9 bases. The V gene's germline CDR1 is SGHVS and CDR2 FQNEAQ. V shed 5 bases and J 0 bases; nucleotides not matched to a gene: 5. The CDR3 spans 15 residues. The CDR3 coding sequence is TGTGCCAGCAGCAAAGACAGGGGGAGCTCCTACGAGCAGTACTTC. Translated, it gives CASSKDRGSSYEQYF.

This clone was seen more than once but under ten times. The gene calls are TRBV2 and TRBJ1-5, with a tentative D call TRBD1 (6 bases). The CDR3 loop spans 15 amino acids. Germline V CDR1 and CDR2: SNHLY, FYNNEI. V was clipped by 2 bases and J by 5 bases, with 13 bases between them. CDR3: CASSERGGRDQPQHF. DNA for the CDR3: TGTGCCAGCAGTGAACGGGGGGGGCGGGATCAGCCCCAGCATTTT.

This rearrangement joins TRBV27 to TRBJ2-1; 13 nucleotides agree with TRBD2. CDR3 length equals 15 residues. CDR1 and CDR2 from the germline V gene are MNHEY and SMNVEV (reference sequence). The ends lost 6 bases at V and 2 bases at J; junction bases unmatched: 1. The DNA for the CDR3 is TGTGCCAGCAGCGGACTAGCGGGGGCCTACAATGAGCAGTTCTTC. This codes for CASSGLAGAYNEQFF.

The V and J genes are TRBV29-1 and TRBJ2-1, with 13 bases fitting TRBD2. Germline V CDR1 and CDR2: SQVTM, ANQGSEA. V was clipped by 4 bases and J by 0 bases; unmatched bases: 6. The CDR3 runs to 17 residues. The CDR3 nucleotides are TGCAGCGTTGGAGGAACTAGCGGGAGGGGCTCCTACAATGAGCAGTTCTTC. Translation gives CSVGGTSGRGSYNEQFF.

V usage is TRBV19 and J usage is TRBJ2-3; D is possibly TRBD1 (6 bases). This CDR3 is built from 14 residues. CDR1 is LNHDA, CDR2 SQIVND, per germline (reference sequence). The V and J ends lost 8 bases and 6 bases respectively, with 18 bases between them. The CDR3 DNA sequence: TGTGCCAGTTCCCAGACAGGTTTCATTGATACGCAGTATTTT. Amino acids: CASSQTGFIDTQYF. Drawing the rest from reference TRBV19 and TRBJ2-3, the complete variable domain is DGGITQSPKYLFRKEGQNVTLSCEQNLNHDAMYWYRQDPGQGLRLIYYSQIVNDFQKGDIAEGYSVSREKKESFPLTVTSAQKNPTAFYLCASSQTGFIDTQYFGPGTRLTVL.

The CDR3 sequence: CSAGGQGNQYF. The CDR3 nucleotides are TGCAGTGCTGGGGGACAGGGGAATCAGTACTTC. The V and J genes are TRBV20-1 and TRBJ2-4, with 10 bases aligning to TRBD1. V shed 5 bases, J shed 12 bases, and the junction held 4 bases outside the gene matches. The CDR3 runs to 11 residues. Germline loops: CDR1 DFQATT, CDR2 SNEGSKA (reference sequence).

The CDR3 here is CASSWEDRGPGTEAFF. The CDR3 DNA is TGTGCCAGCAGCTGGGAGGACAGGGGGCCTGGGACTGAAGCTTTCTTT. The rearrangement uses TRBV7-2 and TRBJ1-1; 11 positions match TRBD1. Germline lookup yields CDR1 SGHTA and CDR2 FQGNSA. The V gene end was trimmed by 4 bases and the J gene end by 5 bases; junction bases not matched to a gene: 9. The CDR3 sequence is 16 residues long. Complete variable domain (other parts from reference TRBV7-2 and TRBJ1-1): GAGVSQSPSNKVTEKGKDVELRCDPISGHTALYWYRQSLGQGLEFLIYFQGNSAPDKSGLPSDRFSAERTGGSVSTLTIQRTQQEDSAVYLCASSWEDRGPGTEAFFGQGTRLTVV.

This chain connects TRBV28 to TRBJ2-1; tentatively, D is TRBD2 (5 bases). Deletions cut 6 bases from V and 7 bases from J, with 22 bases between. The CDR3 spans 16 residues. CDR1 is MDHEN and CDR2 is SYDVKM in the germline V gene. This CDR3 is CASSPGAVETGNEQFF. The DNA of the CDR3 is TGTGCCAGCAGCCCTGGAGCGGTCGAAACGGGAAATGAGCAGTTCTTC.

Here the CDR3 DNA reads TGCGCCAGCAGCTTCCGGGACAGGGGCTACGAGCAGTACTTC. Its protein product is CASSFRDRGYEQYF. V usage is TRBV4-3 and J usage is TRBJ2-7, with 10 nucleotides matching TRBD1. Germline loops: CDR1 LGHNA, CDR2 YSLEER. The CDR3 is made up of 14 amino acids. Trimming cost V 5 bases and J 3 bases; bases outside gene matches: 4.

The chain carries TRBV28 and TRBJ2-3; 7 nucleotides line up with TRBD2. V was clipped by 5 bases and J by 2 bases; unmatched bases: 7. Germline-derived CDR1 and CDR2 are MDHEN and SYDVKM. CDR3 size: 15 residues. Here the CDR3 DNA reads TGTGCCAGCAGTGGCGCGGGAGTCAACACAGATACGCAGTATTTT. It yields the protein CASSGAGVNTDTQYF.

J is TRBJ2-2 and V is TRBV7-6; 11 nucleotides align to TRBD1. The germline CDR1 and CDR2 sequences are SGHVS and FNYEAQ. V gave up 6 bases and J gave up 5 bases; unmatched junction bases: 8. The CDR3 contains 16 residues. In DNA form, the CDR3 reads TGTGCCAGCAGTCCGGACAGGGGGCGCGGAACCGGGGAGCTGTTTTTT. Protein: CASSPDRGRGTGELFF.

The table lists this clone with a count of one. The chain employs TRBV7-6 and TRBJ2-2; maybe TRBD1 (7 bases). The CDR3 is made up of 18 amino acids. V lost 5 bases, J lost 4 bases, and 23 bases lay in between. The V gene's germline CDR1 is SGHVS and CDR2 FNYEAQ. The DNA of the CDR3 is TGTGCCAGCAGCGCATCCTCGCGGGGACAGCTATCCACCGGGGAGCTGTTTTTT. As protein: CASSASSRGQLSTGELFF.

The chain carries TRBV6-1 and TRBJ2-5; 9 bases map to TRBD2. Trimming at V came to 3 bases and at J to 5 bases, leaving 10 bases not matched to a gene. The CDR3 consists of 16 residues. Germline CDR1 is MNHNS and CDR2 is SASEGT. DNA for the CDR3: TGTGCCAGCAGTGACCCGCGGGAGGGCATCGGGGAGACCCAGTACTTC. Its translation is CASSDPREGIGETQYF.

This chain connects TRBV10-3 to TRBJ2-1; D ambiguous. The CDR3 is 16 amino acids. Deletions cut 0 bases from V and 1 base from J, with 10 bases between. Per the germline V gene, CDR1 is ENHRY and CDR2 is SYGVKD. The chain's CDR3 is CAISESGSLSYNEQFF. As DNA, the CDR3 is TGTGCCATCAGTGAGTCGGGCTCTCTTTCCTACAATGAGCAGTTCTTC.

The V call is TRBV28, the J call TRBJ1-5; no clear D gene. V was pared by 3 bases and J by 4 bases, with 16 bases between. The germline CDR1 and CDR2 sequences are MDHEN and SYDVKM. This CDR3 comprises 16 residues. CDR3 nucleotide sequence: TGTGCCAGCAGTTTGTACCGCAGGACTCCTAATCAGCCCCAGCATTTT. Translating it yields CASSLYRRTPNQPQHF.

This chain joins TRBV7-9 and TRBJ2-7; no definite D call. The CDR3 runs to 12 residues. Germline lookup yields CDR1 SEHNR and CDR2 FQNEAQ (reference sequence). Trimming stripped 1 base from V and 7 bases from J, with 8 bases between. CDR3 sequence (DNA): TGTGCCAGCAGCTTAGTTTTGAGTGAGCAGTACTTC. Translation gives CASSLVLSEQYF.

J is TRBJ2-1 and V is TRBV5-3; 14 nucleotides match TRBD2. TRBV5-3 is recorded as an ORF, its role being uncertain. CDR3 length: 16 amino acids. V shed 1 base, J shed 6 bases, and the junction held 3 bases outside the gene matches. CDR3 loop: CARSLRGLAGGNEQFF. The CDR3 bases are TGTGCCAGAAGCTTGAGAGGACTAGCGGGAGGCAATGAGCAGTTCTTC.

The rearrangement links TRBV5-1 to TRBJ2-1, with 14 nucleotides matching TRBD2. Germline values: CDR1 SGHRS, CDR2 YFSETQ. The CDR3 runs to 19 residues. Trimming removed 4 bases from V and 3 bases from J; junction bases left unmatched: 12. CDR3 region: CASSQRASGTSGSYNEQFF. DNA for the CDR3: TGCGCCAGCAGCCAACGCGCGTCCGGGACTAGCGGGAGCTACAATGAGCAGTTCTTC.

This clone was observed a handful of times. The genes are TRBV6-1 and TRBJ1-2; 7 bases fit TRBD1. This CDR3 spans 14 amino acids. The V gene's germline CDR1 is MNHNS and CDR2 SASEGT. J gave up 3 bases and V 6 bases, and 7 bases lay outside the gene matches. CDR3: CASRVDRDDYGYTF. Written as DNA, the CDR3 is TGTGCCAGCAGAGTCGACAGGGACGACTATGGCTACACCTTC.

CDR3 in DNA: TGCGCCAGCAGCCCCAGTAGCGGGAGAGTCTACGAGCAGTACTTC. Translation: CASSPSSGRVYEQYF. This chain joins TRBV5-1 and TRBJ2-7, with 9 bases lining up with TRBD2. The CDR3 has 15 residues. V gave up 4 bases and J gave up 3 bases; unmatched junction bases: 8. Germline CDR1 reads SGHRS; CDR2 reads YFSETQ.

The rearrangement uses TRBV4-1 and TRBJ2-3; the D gene is possibly TRBD2 (5 bases). V was clipped by 4 bases and J by 3 bases, with 11 bases between them. The CDR3 has 14 amino acids. Germline V gene lookup returns CDR1 MGHRA and CDR2 YSYEKL. The CDR3 is CASSLSRGTDTQYF. The CDR3 coding sequence is TGCGCCAGCAGCCTATCCCGGGGAACAGATACGCAGTATTTT.

This sequence joins TRBV7-3 and TRBJ2-5, with TRBD1 as a possible D gene (6 bases). This CDR3 has 14 amino acids. V was clipped by 4 bases and J by 10 bases, with 19 bases between them. Germline CDR1 and CDR2: SGHTA and FQGTGA. In nucleotides, the CDR3 is TGTGCCAGCAGCTCCCCGGGACAAATGTGGGACCAGTACTTC. Protein sequence: CASSSPGQMWDQYF.